These 32 T cell receptor beta chains were sequenced from one sample in a study of cytomegalovirus exposure and HLA in healthy donors. The PCR used 60 Vbeta and 13 Jbeta primers. The method was immunoSEQ multiplex PCR; TCRdb's version includes in-frame clones alone and lacks a portion of them. Among tens of thousands of clones listed, under 80% were seen once. What was sequenced was PBMCs. All receptors come from a male donor in good health and CMV-seropositive.

The rearrangement uses TRBV11-2 and TRBJ2-7; D gene ambiguous. The V end was cut by 4 bases, the J end by 6 bases, with 10 bases between. Germline V lookup: CDR1 SGHAT, CDR2 FQNNGV. The CDR3 loop spans 12 amino acids. In DNA, the CDR3 is TGTGCCAGCAGCTACGTACCTAGCGAGCAGTACTTC. It is translated as CASSYVPSEQYF. The full variable domain, in which reference TRBV11-2 and TRBJ2-7 provide the parts outside the CDR3, is EAGVAQSPRYKIIEKRQSVAFWCNPISGHATLYWYQQILGQGPKLLIQFQNNGVVDDSQLPKDRFSAERLKGVDSTLKIQPAKLEDSAVYLCASSYVPSEQYFGPGTRLTVT.

The rearrangement links TRBV30 to TRBJ1-5; tentative D call: TRBD1 (5 bases). The length of the CDR3 is 15 residues. V was pared by 0 bases and J by 0 bases, with 9 bases between. Germline V gene lookup returns CDR1 GTSNPN and CDR2 SVGIG (reference sequence). The chain's CDR3 is CAWSVTGYSNQPQHF. The CDR3 DNA sequence: TGTGCCTGGAGTGTAACAGGCTATAGCAATCAGCCCCAGCATTTT.

V usage is TRBV27 and J usage is TRBJ1-6, with TRBD1 matching over 8 bases. The CDR3 has 19 amino acids. V lost 4 bases and J lost 0; bases outside the gene matches: 11. CDR1 and CDR2 from the germline V gene are MNHEY and SMNVEV (reference sequence). The CDR3 region is CASSSRTGIRFSYNSPLHF. The CDR3 region has the DNA TGTGCCAGCAGTTCCAGGACAGGGATCCGATTCTCCTATAATTCACCCCTCCACTTT.

The rearrangement joins TRBV28 to TRBJ1-2, with D perhaps matching TRBD1 (5 bases). The CDR3 contains 14 residues. CDR1 and CDR2 from the germline V gene are MDHEN and SYDVKM. Trimming removed 6 bases at V and 4 bases at J, with 15 bases between. CDR3 sequence (DNA): TGTGCCAGCAGCCACGGGACTCAAACCTATGGCTACACCTTC. Its protein product is CASSHGTQTYGYTF.

The chain links TRBV27 to TRBJ2-3; possibly TRBD2 for D (6 bases). Germline V gives CDR1 MNHEY, CDR2 SMNVEV (reference sequence). CDR3 length equals 17 residues. Between the trimmed V and J ends, which lost 3 bases and 4 bases, there was a span of 20 bases. The CDR3, as DNA: TGTGCCAGCAGTTTCGTCTCAACCGGGAGAAAGGCAGATACGCAGTATTTT. Residues: CASSFVSTGRKADTQYF.

This clone appeared a few times. The chain uses TRBV6-6 and TRBJ1-5; 8 positions match TRBD1. Trimming removed 6 bases from V and 2 bases from J; junction bases left unmatched: 9. Germline values: CDR1 MNHNY, CDR2 SVGAGI (reference sequence). The CDR3 has 16 amino acids. CDR3 loop: CASSTQGAGGNQPQHF. The CDR3 coding sequence is TGTGCCAGCAGCACTCAGGGGGCTGGCGGCAATCAGCCCCAGCATTTT.

The chain has TRBV7-9 and TRBJ2-5; D call uncertain. The closer fit of TRBJ2-7 to the DNA end suggests the J call may be wrong. Germline CDR1 SEHNR, CDR2 FQNEAQ (reference sequence). This CDR3 is built from 15 residues. The CDR3 region is CASSPLGRANYEQYF. CDR3 nucleotides: TGTGCCAGCAGCCCCCTGGGCAGAGCCAATTACGAGCAGTACTTC.

Concerning this clone: The limits of the CDR3 on the DNA are not certain, so only TCRdb's listed CDR3 is given. The J gene is TRBJ2-5, the V gene TRBV1; TRBD1, the table's D call, lacks a check against the DNA. TRBV1 is a listed pseudogene. Including both end residues, the CDR3 is 18 amino acids long. The CDR3 sequence: CTSSQDWAPGTHQETQYF.

This clone has a handful of counts. The rearrangement uses TRBV23-1 and TRBJ2-7, with a weak D call TRBD1 (6 bases). TRBV23-1 qualifies as an ORF whose function is uncertain. The CDR3 extends over 13 amino acids. V lost 9 bases to trimming and J lost 0 bases, with 12 bases between them. Here the CDR3 reads CARVGQLSYEQYF. The CDR3 region has the DNA TGCGCCAGGGTAGGACAGCTCTCCTACGAGCAGTACTTC.

This clone was seen a handful of times. The chain uses TRBV7-9 and TRBJ1-2; 8 bases agree with TRBD1. The CDR3 is 17 amino acids. The V segment lost 4 bases and the J segment 0 bases; nucleotides outside the gene matches: 10. Germline lookup yields CDR1 SEHNR and CDR2 FQNEAQ (reference sequence). The CDR3 bases are TGTGCCAGCAGCTATCCCCAGGGGGCGCGAGCTAACTATGGCTACACCTTC. Amino acids: CASSYPQGARANYGYTF. Drawing the rest from reference TRBV7-9 and TRBJ1-2, the complete variable domain is DTGVSQNPRHKITKRGQNVTFRCDPISEHNRLYWYRQTLGQGPEFLTYFQNEAQLEKSRLLSDRFSAERPKGSFSTLEIQRTEQGDSAMYLCASSYPQGARANYGYTFGSGTRLTVV.

This chain links TRBV6-1 with TRBJ1-6; weak D call: TRBD1 (6 bases). The V end lost 2 bases, the J end lost 7 bases, and 9 bases lay between the germline ends. Germline V gives CDR1 MNHNS, CDR2 SASEGT. CDR3 size: 14 residues. This chain's CDR3 is CASSENRENSPLHF. The CDR3 DNA reads as TGTGCCAGCAGTGAAAACAGGGAAAATTCACCCCTCCACTTT.

This clone was observed a few times. The genes are TRBV5-6 and TRBJ2-3; the match to TRBD2 covers 10 bases. Trimming removed 4 bases from V and 4 bases from J; junction bases left unmatched: 3. The CDR3 spans 14 residues. Germline V gene data show CDR1 as SGHDT and CDR2 as YYEEEE. The CDR3 sequence: CASSGTSDPDTQYF. Written as DNA, the CDR3 is TGTGCCAGCAGCGGGACTAGCGACCCAGATACGCAGTATTTT.

The V call is TRBV6-1, the J call TRBJ2-2; a weak D match, TRBD1 (5 bases). Germline CDR1 MNHNS, CDR2 SASEGT. The CDR3 has 15 amino acids. V gave up 2 bases and J gave up 1 base, with 8 bases separating them. The chain's CDR3 is CASSEQGRNTGELFF. DNA of the CDR3: TGTGCCAGCAGTGAACAGGGCAGGAACACCGGGGAGCTGTTTTTT.

The chain combines TRBV11-3 with TRBJ2-1, with D possibly TRBD2 on 5 matching bases. CDR3 length: 15 amino acids. The V gene lost 5 bases and the J gene lost 5 bases, with 16 bases spanning the gap. From germline, CDR1 is SGHNT and CDR2 YENEEA. CDR3 DNA: TGTGCCAGCAGCCGGGAATCGGGCTACGACAATGAGCAGTTCTTC. Protein product: CASSRESGYDNEQFF. Filled out from reference TRBV11-3 and TRBJ2-1, the complete variable domain reads EAGVVQSPRYKIIEKKQPVAFWCNPISGHNTLYWYLQNLGQGPELLIRYENEEAVDDSQLPKDRFSAERLKGVDSTLKIQPAELGDSAVYLCASSRESGYDNEQFFGPGTRLTVL.

The chain carries TRBV30 and TRBJ1-2; D is undetermined. There are 12 residues in the CDR3. Germline CDR1 GTSNPN, CDR2 SVGIG (reference sequence). The ends were cut back, 8 bases at V and 2 bases at J, with 12 bases in the middle. CDR3 sequence (DNA): TGTGCCGCGGGCAGTCAGAACTATGGCTACACCTTC. Translating it yields CAAGSQNYGYTF.

The V and J genes are TRBV13 and TRBJ2-3; a possible D gene is TRBD1 (6 bases). Between the trimmed V and J ends, which lost 1 base and 5 bases, there was a span of 16 bases. This CDR3 spans 16 amino acids. Germline V lookup: CDR1 PRHDT, CDR2 FYEKMQ (reference sequence). The CDR3 sequence: CASSLVPAGTKDTQYF. CDR3 DNA: TGTGCCAGCAGCTTAGTCCCGGCCGGGACAAAAGATACGCAGTATTTT. The variable domain in full, completed from reference TRBV13 and TRBJ2-3, reads AAGVIQSPRHLIKEKRETATLKCYPIPRHDTVYWYQQGPGQDPQFLISFYEKMQSDKGSIPDRFSAQQFSDYHSELNMSSLELGDSALYFCASSLVPAGTKDTQYFGPGTRLTVL.

This clone was observed a few times. The chain recombines TRBV7-9 with TRBJ1-2; tentatively, D is TRBD1 (5 bases). The germline V gene encodes CDR1 SEHNR and CDR2 FQNEAQ (reference sequence). Trimming took 3 bases from V and 8 from J, leaving 25 bases between them. CDR3 length: 17 residues. The CDR3 DNA follows: TGTGCCAGCAGCTTTTCCGGGGGGACGGCGGTGGGGAGGGGCTACACCTTC. Its translation: CASSFSGGTAVGRGYTF.

This clone was counted only a few times. The chain is built from TRBV6-4 and TRBJ1-6; TRBD1 is a possible D gene (5 bases). The germline V gene has CDR1 MRHNA and CDR2 SNTAGT. Trimming removed 3 bases from V and 10 bases from J, with 22 bases in between. The CDR3 spans 17 residues. The CDR3, as DNA: TGTGCCAGCAGTGAAATAGAAACGGACATAGGATTCTCACCCCTCCACTTT. Its translation is CASSEIETDIGFSPLHF.

V usage is TRBV11-3 and J usage is TRBJ2-1; 12 bases map to TRBD2. The CDR3 is 16 amino acids. Per the germline V gene, CDR1 is SGHNT and CDR2 is YENEEA. V dropped 1 base and J dropped 8; count of bases not matched to a gene: 6. CDR3 sequence reads: CASSLGVLAGGDEQFF. As DNA, the CDR3 is TGTGCCAGCAGCTTAGGAGTACTAGCGGGAGGAGATGAGCAGTTCTTC.

Comment on this clone: At the DNA level, this CDR3 is encoded by other sequences in the same sample as well. The chain carries TRBV7-3 and TRBJ1-4; the D gene is possibly TRBD1 (5 bases). This CDR3 has 13 residues. The V gene lost 5 bases and the J gene lost 8 bases, with 12 bases spanning the gap. Germline V gene data show CDR1 as SGHTA and CDR2 as FQGTGA. CDR3 residues: CASSLSGGEKLFF. CDR3 coding DNA: TGTGCCAGCAGCCTGTCTGGGGGGGAAAAACTGTTTTTT.

A few counts support this clone. The CDR3 loop reads CASSLDSSQPQHF. The CDR3 nucleotides read TGTGCCAGCAGCTTAGATTCCAGTCAGCCCCAGCATTTT. The genes are TRBV7-2 and TRBJ1-5, with no clear D. This CDR3 has 13 residues. Germline loops: CDR1 SGHTA, CDR2 FQGNSA. Trimming took 1 base from V and 6 from J, leaving 7 bases between them.

This clone was detected only a few times. The rearrangement uses TRBV30 and TRBJ2-3; TRBD2 is a possible D gene (5 bases). CDR3 length equals 14 residues. Germline assignment: CDR1 GTSNPN and CDR2 SVGIG (reference sequence). The germline V and J ends were trimmed by 3 bases and 1 base, with 11 bases remaining between them. CDR3 loop: CAWRRVGGTDTQYF. The CDR3 DNA reads TGTGCCTGGAGGAGGGTTGGGGGCACAGATACGCAGTATTTT.

The chain joins TRBV19 to TRBJ1-2; 8 bases are shared with TRBD1. The CDR3 is 16 residues long. J gave up 7 bases and V 3 bases, and 13 bases lay outside the gene matches. Germline assignment: CDR1 LNHDA and CDR2 SQIVND (reference sequence). CDR3 amino acids: CASSMEAGRGLRGYTF. The CDR3 nucleotides are TGTGCCAGTAGTATGGAGGCTGGCAGGGGGCTCCGTGGCTACACCTTC.

The chain is built from TRBV7-2 and TRBJ2-7; D is perhaps TRBD2 (6 bases). The V end was cut by 5 bases, the J end by 5 bases, with 13 bases between. There are 13 residues in the CDR3. Germline V gene data show CDR1 as SGHTA and CDR2 as FQGNSA. The CDR3 loop reads CASSRGTTNEQYF. DNA for the CDR3: TGTGCCAGCAGCCGCGGGACGACGAACGAGCAGTACTTC. The full variable domain, its missing parts supplied by reference TRBV7-2 and TRBJ2-7, is GAGVSQSPSNKVTEKGKDVELRCDPISGHTALYWYRQSLGQGLEFLIYFQGNSAPDKSGLPSDRFSAERTGGSVSTLTIQRTQQEDSAVYLCASSRGTTNEQYFGPGTRLTVT.

The chain couples TRBV2 to TRBJ2-7, with 10 bases aligning to TRBD2. The trim removed 6 bases at V and 0 bases at J, leaving 5 bases unmatched. Looked up from germline, CDR1 is SNHLY and CDR2 is FYNNEI. This CDR3 comprises 15 residues. CDR3 sequence reads: CASSPGLAISYEQYF. The DNA for the CDR3 is TGTGCCAGCAGCCCGGGACTAGCGATCTCCTACGAGCAGTACTTC.

The chain joins TRBV11-3 to TRBJ1-1; possibly TRBD1 for D (5 bases). Between the trimmed V and J ends, which lost 6 bases and 5 bases, there was a span of 13 bases. The V gene's germline CDR1 is SGHNT and CDR2 YENEEA. The CDR3 runs to 13 residues. The CDR3 sequence is CASSLSGGTEAFF. The CDR3 nucleotides read TGTGCCAGCAGTCTGAGCGGGGGGACTGAAGCTTTCTTT.

The V call is TRBV29-1, the J call TRBJ1-1; 8 positions match TRBD1. The CDR3 has 13 residues. J gave up 4 bases and V 7 bases, and 8 bases lay outside the gene matches. Germline CDR1 is SQVTM and CDR2 is ANQGSEA. The CDR3 region is CSASGQVSTEAFF. The CDR3 bases are TGCAGCGCCTCGGGACAGGTCTCCACTGAAGCTTTCTTT.

The J gene is TRBJ2-7, the V gene TRBV5-1; the D is unclear. The CDR3 is 12 residues long. The V end was cut by 1 base, the J end by 5 bases, with 7 bases between. Germline CDR1 is SGHRS and CDR2 is YFSETQ. In nucleotides, the CDR3 is TGCGCCAGCAGCTTGTTACCAGACGAGCAGTACTTC. This sequence encodes CASSLLPDEQYF.

This chain uses TRBV30 with TRBJ2-5, with D perhaps matching TRBD1 (5 bases). The length of the CDR3 is 11 residues. Germline-derived CDR1 and CDR2 are GTSNPN and SVGIG (reference sequence). The V end lost 8 bases, the J end lost 4 bases, and 11 bases lay between the germline ends. The CDR3 loop is CALSGRETQYF. The CDR3 DNA reads as TGTGCCCTTTCAGGGCGAGAGACCCAGTACTTC.

V and J are TRBV5-1 and TRBJ2-7; 8 nucleotides align to TRBD1. This CDR3 contains 13 residues. V lost 2 bases to trimming and J lost 9 bases; unmatched junction nucleotides: 7. CDR1 SGHRS and CDR2 YFSETQ come from the germline V gene. The CDR3 nucleotides are TGCGCCAGCAGCTTAGGACAGGGAGCGGGGCAGTACTTC. It encodes CASSLGQGAGQYF.

The chain uses TRBV5-6 and TRBJ1-6, with TRBD1 as a possible D gene (5 bases). Germline V gives CDR1 SGHDT, CDR2 YYEEEE. CDR3 size: 14 residues. V lost 6 bases, J lost 5 bases, and 12 bases lay in between. The CDR3 region is CASNFRVHNSPLHF. The CDR3 bases are TGTGCCAGCAACTTCAGGGTGCATAATTCACCCCTCCACTTT.

The V gene is TRBV9, the J gene TRBJ2-7, with 9 bases fitting TRBD1. The CDR3 loop spans 14 amino acids. From germline, CDR1 is SGDLS and CDR2 YYNGEE. After removal of 4 bases from V and 5 bases from J, the junction contained 7 bases not matched to a gene. CDR3 bases: TGTGCCAGCAGCCCAGGGACAGGGACCCACGAGCAGTACTTC. This codes for CASSPGTGTHEQYF.